A single sample is the source of the 29 T cell receptor beta chains below, sequenced in a study of T cell changes during pregnancy in multiple sclerosis. Libraries were prepared by immunoSEQ multiplex PCR; TCRdb keeps only in-frame clonotypes and omits some of them. The table shows about 77,000 clones, with 85% to 95% occurring only once. The material was peripheral blood, obtained after pregnancy. These receptors all come from a female donor in good health, enrolled as a control in a pregnancy study.

This rearrangement joins TRBV4-2 to TRBJ1-1; 8 bases agree with TRBD1. CDR1 is LGHNA and CDR2 is YNFKEQ in the germline V gene. V shed 0 bases and J 5 bases; nucleotides not matched to a gene: 5. This CDR3 comprises 15 residues. The CDR3, as DNA: TGTGCCAGCAGCCAAGATGGGACAGGCGGGACTGAAGCTTTCTTT. Translation gives CASSQDGTGGTEAFF.

V usage is TRBV5-5 and J usage is TRBJ2-3; the D gene is possibly TRBD2 (6 bases). V was clipped by 6 bases and J by 2 bases, with 22 bases between them. Germline CDR1 and CDR2: SGHKS and YYEKEE (reference sequence). The CDR3 loop spans 17 amino acids. The CDR3 DNA reads TGTGCCAGCATCCGGGGGTACCAAGGCCCAACCACAGATACGCAGTATTTT. Translating it yields CASIRGYQGPTTDTQYF.

The rearrangement uses TRBV13 and TRBJ2-5, with 10 bases fitting TRBD1. The germline V gene encodes CDR1 PRHDT and CDR2 FYEKMQ (reference sequence). The V and J ends lost 8 bases and 5 bases, in that order; junction bases with no gene match: 11. The CDR3 sequence is 15 residues long. CDR3 DNA sequence: TGTGCCAGCGGGGTCCGGGACAGGGGTACGGAGACCCAGTACTTC. Residues: CASGVRDRGTETQYF. Full variable domain (missing parts from reference TRBV13 and TRBJ2-5): AAGVIQSPRHLIKEKRETATLKCYPIPRHDTVYWYQQGPGQDPQFLISFYEKMQSDKGSIPDRFSAQQFSDYHSELNMSSLELGDSALYFCASGVRDRGTETQYFGPGTRLLVL.

This chain connects TRBV29-1 to TRBJ1-1; a weak D match, TRBD1 (6 bases). The germline V gene encodes CDR1 SQVTM and CDR2 ANQGSEA. Between the trimmed V and J ends, which lost 4 bases and 2 bases, there was a span of 11 bases. The CDR3 has 13 amino acids. The CDR3, as DNA: TGCAGCGTTGGAGAACAGGGAAACACTGAAGCTTTCTTT. Amino acid sequence: CSVGEQGNTEAFF.

The chain uses TRBV19 and TRBJ2-7; 8 bases agree with TRBD1. Germline lookup yields CDR1 LNHDA and CDR2 SQIVND (reference sequence). V trimming: 8 bases; J trimming: 7 bases; junction bases outside the gene matches: 13. This CDR3 has 14 residues. In nucleotides, the CDR3 is TGTGCCAGTCAGGACAGGGAACCCTCTCGGGAGCAGTACTTC. Protein sequence: CASQDREPSREQYF.

V is TRBV2 and J is TRBJ1-1; a possible D gene is TRBD1 (6 bases). Deletions cut 7 bases from V and 1 base from J, with 10 bases between. The CDR3 length is 13 residues. Germline loops: CDR1 SNHLY, CDR2 FYNNEI. In nucleotides, the CDR3 is TGTGCCAGCATACGACAGGAGAACACTGAAGCTTTCTTT. This codes for CASIRQENTEAFF.

V is TRBV19 and J is TRBJ2-3, with 11 nucleotides matching TRBD2. The CDR3 covers 15 residues. With V trimmed by 6 bases and J by 3 bases, 5 bases remained unmatched. CDR1 is LNHDA, CDR2 SQIVND, per germline (reference sequence). In nucleotides, the CDR3 is TGTGCCAGTAGAACCGGGACTAGCGGAACAGATACGCAGTATTTT. Protein sequence: CASRTGTSGTDTQYF.

The rearrangement links TRBV30 to TRBJ2-3; D might be TRBD1 (6 bases). The CDR3 has 13 residues. The germline V and J ends were trimmed by 2 bases and 4 bases, with 10 bases remaining between them. CDR1 is GTSNPN and CDR2 is SVGIG in the germline V gene (reference sequence). CDR3 protein: CAWSYRAADTQYF. CDR3 sequence (DNA): TGTGCCTGGAGTTACAGGGCGGCAGATACGCAGTATTTT. The complete variable domain, with remaining parts taken from reference TRBV30 and TRBJ2-3, reads SQTIHQWPATLVQPVGSPLSLECTVEGTSNPNLYWYRQAAGRGLQLLFYSVGIGQISSEVPQNLSASRPQDRQFILSSKKLLLSDSGFYLCAWSYRAADTQYFGPGTRLTVL.

There are a few counts of this clone. The chain is built from TRBV7-9 and TRBJ1-6; D is possibly TRBD1 (5 bases). CDR1 is SEHNR and CDR2 is FQNEAQ in the germline V gene (reference sequence). The CDR3 extends over 14 amino acids. V dropped 5 bases and J dropped 10 bases, with 15 bases sitting between them. This chain's CDR3 is CASSGGFKESPLHF. The CDR3 bases are TGTGCCAGCAGCGGGGGGTTTAAAGAGTCACCCCTCCACTTT.

This clone was observed once. The chain combines TRBV5-1 with TRBJ2-5; D unresolved. Germline CDR1 SGHRS, CDR2 YFSETQ. The germline V and J ends were trimmed by 4 bases and 1 base, with 20 bases remaining between them. The CDR3 consists of 17 residues. The CDR3 DNA sequence: TGCGCCAGCAGCCCTAGGTCCCCTTTAGGAATCCAAGAGACCCAGTACTTC. Translated, it gives CASSPRSPLGIQETQYF.

The chain uses TRBV28 and TRBJ2-5; 9 positions agree with TRBD1. V lost 6 bases, J lost 5 bases, and 7 bases stayed unmatched. The CDR3 contains 14 residues. CDR1 is MDHEN and CDR2 is SYDVKM in the germline V gene. DNA of the CDR3: TGTGCCAGCAGCGGGGGACAGGGCTGGGAGACCCAGTACTTC. It codes for CASSGGQGWETQYF.

The chain uses TRBV30 and TRBJ2-5, with D possibly matching TRBD2 (5 bases). Germline CDR1 GTSNPN, CDR2 SVGIG (reference sequence). The CDR3 consists of 13 residues. V was clipped by 3 bases and J by 4 bases, with 12 bases between them. In DNA, the CDR3 is TGTGCCTGGAGCCGAGGGCATGGAGAGACCCAGTACTTC. Its protein product is CAWSRGHGETQYF.

The CDR3 nucleotides read TGCGCCAGCAGCCAACCAGGGGGCGCTTCCCAGCCCCAGCATTTT. Its translation: CASSQPGGASQPQHF. The genes are TRBV4-1 and TRBJ1-5; 8 bases agree with TRBD1. CDR1 MGHRA and CDR2 YSYEKL come from the germline V gene. The CDR3 totals 15 residues. J lost 7 bases, V lost 2 bases, and 7 bases had no gene match.

The rearrangement joins TRBV19 to TRBJ2-7, with 8 bases aligning to TRBD1. This CDR3 region has 15 residues. With V trimmed by 5 bases and J by 3 bases, 9 bases remained unmatched. Germline assignment: CDR1 LNHDA and CDR2 SQIVND (reference sequence). CDR3 DNA sequence: TGTGCCAGTAGTTCCCCGGGACAGGCCGTCTACGAGCAGTACTTC. Its translation: CASSSPGQAVYEQYF.

The rearrangement links TRBV7-8 to TRBJ1-2; 7 bases fit TRBD1. V lost 1 base and J lost 4; bases outside the gene matches: 3. CDR3 length: 14 amino acids. Looked up from germline, CDR1 is SGHVS and CDR2 is FQNEAQ. CDR3 protein: CASSLETGSYGYTF. The CDR3 DNA is TGTGCCAGCAGCTTAGAGACAGGGAGCTATGGCTACACCTTC.

Written as DNA, the CDR3 is TGCGCCAGCAGCTTCTCGAGTACTCTTAGAAATGAAAAACTGTTTTTT. It is translated as CASSFSSTLRNEKLFF. The chain is built from TRBV5-1 and TRBJ1-4; no clear D gene. V was trimmed by 2 bases and J by 5 bases, leaving 16 bases between them. Germline loops: CDR1 SGHRS, CDR2 YFSETQ. There are 16 residues in the CDR3.

J is TRBJ2-2 and V is TRBV25-1, with D unclear. The CDR3 is made up of 16 amino acids. V was shortened by 4 bases and J by 3 bases, with 15 bases between the two germline ends. Looked up from germline, CDR1 is MGHDK and CDR2 is SYGVNS. The CDR3 loop is CASSVLPSFDTGELFF. CDR3 sequence (DNA): TGTGCCAGCAGTGTACTCCCCTCCTTCGACACCGGGGAGCTGTTTTTT.

The chain is built from TRBV9 and TRBJ2-3, with 9 bases lining up with TRBD2. Germline CDR1 and CDR2: SGDLS and YYNGEE. The CDR3 consists of 18 residues. Trimming cost V 2 bases and J 0 bases; bases outside gene matches: 10. CDR3 DNA sequence: TGTGCCAGCAGCGTGCGTTCTCTAGCGGGATCTAGCACAGATACGCAGTATTTT. Its protein is CASSVRSLAGSSTDTQYF.

This chain connects TRBV9 to TRBJ1-4; TRBD1 aligns across 10 bases. This CDR3 is 16 amino acids long. Germline V CDR1 and CDR2: SGDLS, YYNGEE. V gave up 4 bases and J gave up 6 bases; unmatched junction bases: 9. For the CDR3, the DNA is TGTGCCAGCAGCCCCTACGGGGGACAGGGGTATGAAAAACTGTTTTTT. Translated: CASSPYGGQGYEKLFF.

The chain has TRBV10-3 and TRBJ1-6; 8 bases match TRBD1. This CDR3 is 13 amino acids long. Germline CDR1 ENHRY, CDR2 SYGVKD. The V and J ends lost 2 bases and 10 bases, in that order; junction bases with no gene match: 1. The CDR3 here is CAISETGGSPLHF. As DNA, the CDR3 is TGTGCCATCAGTGAGACAGGGGGATCACCCCTCCACTTT.

The CDR3: CAISESSGSMDFYEQYF. The CDR3, as DNA: TGTGCCATCAGTGAGTCAAGTGGCAGTATGGACTTTTACGAGCAGTACTTC. The gene calls are TRBV10-3 and TRBJ2-7; TRBD2 is a possible D gene (5 bases). This CDR3 spans 17 amino acids. V dropped 0 bases and J dropped 4 bases, with 19 bases sitting between them. Germline CDR1 and CDR2: ENHRY and SYGVKD.

The chain combines TRBV10-3 with TRBJ2-7; possible D gene TRBD2, 6 bases. The V end was cut by 2 bases, the J end by 6 bases, with 11 bases between. This CDR3 is built from 13 residues. In germline, CDR1 is ENHRY, CDR2 SYGVKD. CDR3 sequence: CAISEGGNSEQYF. The CDR3 bases are TGTGCCATCAGTGAGGGAGGGAACTCCGAGCAGTACTTC.

The genes are TRBV19 and TRBJ2-1; TRBD2 matches at 11 bases. Per germline, CDR1 LNHDA and CDR2 SQIVND (reference sequence). This CDR3 has 14 amino acids. Trimming at V came to 7 bases and at J to 6 bases, leaving 5 bases not matched to a gene. This CDR3 reads CASTVAGGPNEQFF. CDR3 nucleotide sequence: TGTGCCAGTACAGTAGCGGGAGGGCCCAATGAGCAGTTCTTC. The variable domain in full, completed from reference TRBV19 and TRBJ2-1, reads DGGITQSPKYLFRKEGQNVTLSCEQNLNHDAMYWYRQDPGQGLRLIYYSQIVNDFQKGDIAEGYSVSREKKESFPLTVTSAQKNPTAFYLCASTVAGGPNEQFFGPGTRLTVL.

The rearrangement links TRBV9 to TRBJ2-1, with 9 bases that match TRBD2. Germline V gene data show CDR1 as SGDLS and CDR2 as YYNGEE. CDR3 length equals 15 residues. Trimming took 3 bases from V and 8 from J; bases not matched to a gene: 9. Here the CDR3 DNA reads TGTGCCAGCAGCGAGGGTAGCGGGGGTTCACATGAGCAGTTCTTC. This translates into CASSEGSGGSHEQFF.

This clone has just a few counts. This rearrangement joins TRBV18 to TRBJ2-2, with D maybe TRBD2 (6 bases). Germline CDR1 and CDR2: KGHSH and LQKENI. This CDR3 contains 13 residues. Trimming stripped 5 bases from V and 5 bases from J, with 9 bases between. CDR3 bases: TGTGCCAGCTCATCCCGGGAGACCGGGGAGCTGTTTTTT. Its protein is CASSSRETGELFF.

This clone appeared a single time. The chain uses TRBV18 and TRBJ2-1; 12 nucleotides match TRBD2. V gave up 0 bases and J gave up 4 bases; unmatched junction bases: 1. Per the germline V gene, CDR1 is KGHSH and CDR2 is LQKENI. The CDR3 has 16 residues. For the CDR3, the DNA is TGTGCCAGCTCACCACCTGGACTAGCGGGGTACAATGAGCAGTTCTTC. Translated, it gives CASSPPGLAGYNEQFF. Supplemented by reference TRBV18 and TRBJ2-1, the full variable domain reads NAGVMQNPRHLVRRRGQEARLRCSPMKGHSHVYWYRQLPEEGLKFMVYLQKENIIDESGMPKERFSAEFPKEGPSILRIQQVVRGDSAAYFCASSPPGLAGYNEQFFGPGTRLTVL.

Remarks on this clone: Germline and junction disagree at one end, which may indicate a read error. The V and J genes are TRBV7-7 and TRBJ2-3, with a weak D call TRBD1 (6 bases). The CDR3 spans 16 residues. Germline CDR1 SSHAT, CDR2 FNYEAQ (reference sequence). The CDR3 coding sequence is TGTGCTAGCAGCCCAGGCTGGGGGCAGCTCACAGATACGCAGTATTTT. Its protein product is CASSPGWGQLTDTQYF.

The chain links TRBV28 to TRBJ1-5; perhaps TRBD1 as D (5 bases). The ends were cut back, 2 bases at V and 0 bases at J, with 8 bases in the middle. Germline V gene lookup returns CDR1 MDHEN and CDR2 SYDVKM. The CDR3 loop spans 15 amino acids. The CDR3 sequence: CASSLRGYSNQPQHF. The CDR3 nucleotides are TGTGCCAGCAGTTTAAGGGGTTATAGCAATCAGCCCCAGCATTTT.

The chain is built from TRBV7-2 and TRBJ1-1, with D hard to call. The CDR3 covers 13 residues. Trimming pared 5 bases from V and 8 bases from J, leaving 15 bases between. Germline assignment: CDR1 SGHTA and CDR2 FQGNSA. The CDR3 loop is CASSPQMEGEAFF. The CDR3 DNA sequence: TGTGCCAGCAGCCCCCAAATGGAGGGAGAAGCTTTCTTT.